This T cell receptor beta chain originates from a study of T cell clonality in common variable immunodeficiency. Study-wide findings and caveats: Repertoire-complication correlations in CVID were limited by patient heterogeneity. Reportedly, TCR beta sequences from common variable immunodeficiency showed fewer deletions and N-nucleotide insertions.

The CDR3 is made up of 16 amino acids. Germline assignment: CDR1 LNHDA and CDR2 SQIVND (reference sequence). With 1 base clipped from V and 6 bases from J, the junction kept 4 bases outside the gene matches. Profiled with immunoSEQ multiplex PCR; TCRdb holds only in-frame clones, not every one. The sample presents 10,000 to 12,000 clones, none singletons. Comment on this clone: Its antigen is currently unknown. The read comes to an end 3 residues before the CDR3 does, leaving the germline J gene to fill in the end.

This receptor was identified in a human donor with common variable immunodeficiency. J is TRBJ2-5 and V is TRBV19, with 14 bases aligning to TRBD2. The specimen was peripheral blood mononuclear cells. Incomplete CDR3 DNA: TGTGCCAGTAGTATAGTTGGGACTAGCGGGAGAAAGACC. Residues: CASSIVGTSGRKT. The CDR3 reads in full as CASSIVGTSGRKTQYF.